The 24 T cell receptor beta chains given below trace back to one sample, sequenced in a study of cytomegalovirus exposure and HLA in healthy donors. With 60 Vbeta and 13 Jbeta primers, the PCR was carried out. Sequencing was performed with immunoSEQ multiplex PCR; in TCRdb, only in-frame clones are kept and a portion is missing. The sample records 85,000 to 120,000 clones, around 75% being singletons. The source material was PBMCs. Receptors originate from a man aged 35 to 55 in good health and CMV-seronegative.

The gene calls are TRBV5-6 and TRBJ2-7, with D perhaps matching TRBD2 (5 bases). CDR1 SGHDT and CDR2 YYEEEE come from the germline V gene. V was shortened by 1 base and J by 2 bases, with 13 bases between the two germline ends. The CDR3 runs 15 residues. The CDR3 DNA is TGTGCCAGCAGCTTGAGGATCCCCGGGGCCTACGAGCAGTACTTC. It encodes CASSLRIPGAYEQYF. Full variable domain (outside the CDR3, taken from reference TRBV5-6 and TRBJ2-7): DAGVTQSPTHLIKTRGQQVTLRCSPKSGHDTVSWYQQALGQGPQFIFQYYEEEERQRGNFPDRFSGHQFPNYSSELNVNALLLGDSALYLCASSLRIPGAYEQYFGPGTRLTVT.

The J gene is TRBJ2-5, the V gene TRBV7-6; D call uncertain. The CDR3 runs 13 residues. Germline lookup yields CDR1 SGHVS and CDR2 FNYEAQ. The V end was cut by 1 base, the J end by 5 bases, with 8 bases between. The CDR3 nucleotides are TGTGCCAGCAGCTTAGGCGGTGGGGAGACCCAGTACTTC. Encoded protein: CASSLGGGETQYF.

The chain is built from TRBV11-2 and TRBJ2-6, with D hard to call. Germline-derived CDR1 and CDR2 are SGHAT and FQNNGV. With 4 bases removed from V and 1 base from J, the gap between germline ends came to 5 bases. The CDR3 runs 14 residues. The CDR3 sequence: CASSSTSGANVLTF. In DNA form, the CDR3 reads TGTGCCAGCAGCTCAACTTCTGGGGCCAACGTCCTGACTTTC.

The J gene is TRBJ2-1, the V gene TRBV7-9; 8 bases fit TRBD2. V lost 6 bases and J lost 4; bases outside the gene matches: 8. Germline V lookup: CDR1 SEHNR, CDR2 FQNEAQ (reference sequence). The length of the CDR3 is 15 residues. CDR3 in amino acids: CASRGAGATYNEQFF. The CDR3 DNA sequence: TGTGCCAGCAGGGGAGCGGGGGCCACATACAATGAGCAGTTCTTC.

V is TRBV2 and J is TRBJ1-6; the D is unclear. This CDR3 contains 15 residues. Germline-derived CDR1 and CDR2 are SNHLY and FYNNEI. Trimming removed 5 bases at V and 0 bases at J, with 8 bases between. The CDR3 DNA follows: TGTGCCAGCAGTTCCTACAGCTCCTATAATTCACCCCTCCACTTT. The encoded protein is CASSSYSSYNSPLHF.

CDR3 nucleotide sequence: TGTGCCACCAGCAGAAAAGGACAGGGATTCTACAATGAGCAGTTCTTC. Translating gives CATSRKGQGFYNEQFF. This rearrangement joins TRBV15 to TRBJ2-1, with TRBD1 identical over 8 bases. This CDR3 is built from 16 residues. Per germline, CDR1 LNHNV and CDR2 YYDKDF (reference sequence). Unmatched junction bases numbered 6, after V lost 2 bases and J lost 3 bases.

The rearrangement joins TRBV10-3 to TRBJ1-2; D is unclear. CDR3 size: 14 residues. CDR1 is ENHRY and CDR2 is SYGVKD in the germline V gene. V lost 6 bases and J 1 base, leaving 12 bases between the germline ends. Here the CDR3 reads CAIRTDQYNYGYTF. In nucleotides, the CDR3 is TGTGCCATCAGAACAGATCAATATAACTATGGCTACACCTTC.

The rearrangement joins TRBV4-2 to TRBJ2-5, with TRBD2 identical over 8 bases. V shed 0 bases and J 5 bases; nucleotides not matched to a gene: 2. From germline, CDR1 is LGHNA and CDR2 YNFKEQ. The CDR3 length is 14 residues. The CDR3 loop is CASSQELAEETQYF. DNA for the CDR3: TGTGCCAGCAGCCAAGAACTAGCGGAGGAGACCCAGTACTTC.

CDR3 nucleotides: TGTGCCAGCAAACTTCTGGGGGGGGACAAGGGCGTGGACACCGGGGAGCTGTTTTTT. It yields the protein CASKLLGGDKGVDTGELFF. V usage is TRBV21-1 and J usage is TRBJ2-2; the listed D gene, TRBD2, was not tested against the DNA. TRBV21-1 is listed as a pseudogene. CDR3 size: 19 residues.

V and J are TRBV6-1 and TRBJ2-7; possibly TRBD1 for D (6 bases). Germline V gene data show CDR1 as MNHNS and CDR2 as SASEGT. The CDR3 is 15 amino acids. Trimming pared 1 base from V and 0 bases from J, leaving 10 bases between. The CDR3 here is CASSEEWTDSYEQYF. CDR3 DNA sequence: TGTGCCAGCAGTGAAGAGTGGACAGACTCCTACGAGCAGTACTTC.

With regard to this clone: This sample also contains other DNA sequences that code for the same CDR3. The genes are TRBV6-1 and TRBJ1-2; TRBD1 matches 7 bases. J gave up 3 bases and V 4 bases, and 2 bases lay outside the gene matches. The CDR3 has 13 residues. Looked up from germline, CDR1 is MNHNS and CDR2 is SASEGT. Here the CDR3 reads CASSATGDYGYTF. CDR3 bases: TGTGCCAGCAGTGCCACAGGGGACTATGGCTACACCTTC.

The table lists this clone with a few counts. The chain employs TRBV13 and TRBJ1-1; tentatively, D is TRBD1 (5 bases). CDR3 length: 17 amino acids. Between the trimmed V and J ends, which lost 5 bases and 4 bases, there was a span of 23 bases. Looked up from germline, CDR1 is PRHDT and CDR2 is FYEKMQ (reference sequence). This CDR3 is CASSHRSGEASRTEAFF. As DNA, the CDR3 is TGTGCCAGCAGCCATAGATCGGGGGAGGCCAGCCGCACTGAAGCTTTCTTT.

This sequence joins TRBV5-1 and TRBJ2-7; 8 nucleotides align to TRBD1. The CDR3 is made up of 14 amino acids. From germline, CDR1 is SGHRS and CDR2 YFSETQ. J was trimmed by 2 bases and V by 5 bases; bases with no gene match: 6. The CDR3 sequence: CASRPGQAAYEQYF. DNA of the CDR3: TGCGCCAGCAGACCGGGACAGGCCGCCTACGAGCAGTACTTC.

This clone was counted only a few times. This chain uses TRBV5-6 with TRBJ1-3; D remains unclear. CDR3 length: 15 residues. Per the germline V gene, CDR1 is SGHDT and CDR2 is YYEEEE. V was cut by 4 bases and J by 0 bases, with 11 bases left in between. For the CDR3, the DNA is TGTGCCAGCAGCGGGCCCACCAGCTCTGGAAACACCATATATTTT. Amino acid sequence: CASSGPTSSGNTIYF.

The chain is built from TRBV7-2 and TRBJ1-2; D possibly corresponds to TRBD1 (6 bases). CDR1 is SGHTA, CDR2 FQGNSA, per germline. V dropped 4 bases and J dropped 0 bases, with 9 bases sitting between them. This CDR3 spans 14 amino acids. The CDR3 region is CASSSQGSNYGYTF. The CDR3 bases are TGTGCCAGCAGCTCACAGGGATCTAACTATGGCTACACCTTC.

The genes are TRBV19 and TRBJ1-3, with TRBD1 identical over 7 bases. The CDR3 is 17 residues long. The V gene end was trimmed by 0 bases and the J gene end by 3 bases; junction bases not matched to a gene: 8. From germline, CDR1 is LNHDA and CDR2 SQIVND (reference sequence). This CDR3 is CASSIDGGGSFGNTIYF. The CDR3 coding sequence is TGTGCCAGTAGTATAGATGGAGGGGGCTCTTTTGGAAACACCATATATTTT.

This chain uses TRBV4-2 with TRBJ2-3, with 14 bases fitting TRBD2. From germline, CDR1 is LGHNA and CDR2 YNFKEQ. The CDR3 is 17 residues long. The J segment lost 4 bases and the V segment lost 4 bases, leaving 7 bases of the junction unmatched. CDR3 region: CASSPGTSGGKADTQYF. In DNA form, the CDR3 reads TGTGCCAGCAGCCCCGGGACTAGCGGGGGAAAGGCAGATACGCAGTATTTT.

Here the CDR3 reads CASSRQGLVQPQHF. The CDR3 DNA sequence: TGTGCCAGCAGTCGACAGGGGTTAGTCCAGCCCCAGCATTTT. The gene calls are TRBV2 and TRBJ1-5; 8 nucleotides line up with TRBD1. With V trimmed by 5 bases and J by 7 bases, 7 bases remained unmatched. This CDR3 spans 14 amino acids. CDR1 and CDR2 from the germline V gene are SNHLY and FYNNEI.

This clone has a single count. The rearrangement joins TRBV19 to TRBJ1-5; 7 bases line up with TRBD1. Trimming removed 4 bases from V and 0 bases from J; junction bases left unmatched: 6. The CDR3 is made up of 16 amino acids. Germline V lookup: CDR1 LNHDA, CDR2 SQIVND (reference sequence). The CDR3 is CASSRDSPYSNQPQHF. The CDR3 DNA reads as TGTGCCAGTAGTAGGGACAGCCCATATAGCAATCAGCCCCAGCATTTT.

The chain employs TRBV6-1 and TRBJ1-6; D unclear. The CDR3 loop spans 13 amino acids. The V gene's germline CDR1 is MNHNS and CDR2 SASEGT. Trimming took off 8 bases at V and 10 bases at J, with 15 bases between the two ends. The CDR3 bases are TGTGCCAGCGGGGTCACTAGCTCCTCACCCCTCCACTTT. It yields the protein CASGVTSSSPLHF.

This chain connects TRBV5-1 to TRBJ2-5, with D hard to call. The length of the CDR3 is 13 residues. Deletions cut 2 bases from V and 3 bases from J, with 8 bases between. The germline CDR1 and CDR2 sequences are SGHRS and YFSETQ. The CDR3: CASSLKPEETQYF. The CDR3 region has the DNA TGCGCCAGCAGCTTAAAACCAGAAGAGACCCAGTACTTC.

The rearrangement joins TRBV2 to TRBJ1-1, with a tentative D call TRBD1 (6 bases). V was shortened by 4 bases and J by 4 bases, with 10 bases between the two germline ends. Per the germline V gene, CDR1 is SNHLY and CDR2 is FYNNEI. The CDR3 consists of 13 residues. The CDR3 DNA follows: TGTGCCAGCAGTGCGCAGGGGTCCACTGAAGCTTTCTTT. Protein: CASSAQGSTEAFF.

The rearrangement links TRBV29-1 to TRBJ1-1; tentatively, D is TRBD1 (5 bases). With 4 bases removed from V and 4 bases from J, the gap between germline ends came to 13 bases. CDR1 is SQVTM, CDR2 ANQGSEA, per germline. CDR3 length equals 13 residues. This CDR3 reads CSVVGGIGTEAFF. CDR3 DNA sequence: TGCAGCGTTGTGGGGGGGATCGGCACTGAAGCTTTCTTT.

This sequence joins TRBV5-1 and TRBJ2-5; D is perhaps TRBD2 (7 bases). This CDR3 has 14 amino acids. Germline V lookup: CDR1 SGHRS, CDR2 YFSETQ. Trimming stripped 4 bases from V and 6 bases from J, with 16 bases between. CDR3 DNA: TGCGCCAGCAGCCCAGATGCGGGGGCGAAGACCCAGTACTTC. Its translation: CASSPDAGAKTQYF.